This is a list of T cell receptor beta chains from one sample in a study of blood T cell repertoires in COVID-19. Sequencing was performed with immunoSEQ multiplex PCR; in TCRdb, only in-frame clones are kept and a portion is missing. The sample lists about 200,000 clones, 70% to 90% occurring once. Specimen: peripheral blood. These receptors were taken from a woman older than 75 with acute or convalescent COVID-19. CDR3s leave out the opening cysteine and the closing phenylalanine or tryptophan. D genes are given only for firm matches.

d_call,v_call,j_call,cdr3_aa
.,TRBV5-1,TRBJ2-6,ASSPPSGANVLT
.,TRBV30,TRBJ1-1,AWSGSTEAF
.,TRBV11-2,TRBJ2-3,ASAGLDTQY
TRBD1,TRBV4-3,TRBJ1-2,ASSLNRDRVLFGYT
TRBD2,TRBV11-2,TRBJ2-7,ASRGVAGVTELYEQY
TRBD2,TRBV29-1,TRBJ2-3,SVAGVGDTQY
TRBD1,TRBV6-6,TRBJ1-3,ASSYDRVFRNTIY
TRBD2,TRBV5-1,TRBJ2-1,ASSPRGGRPYNEQF
.,TRBV4-1,TRBJ2-1,ASSLDQTTGGYNEQF
.,TRBV6-5,TRBJ2-3,ASSLTTKDTQY
.,TRBV5-1,TRBJ1-4,ASSLEGPREKLF
TRBD1,TRBV25-1,TRBJ1-5,ASSELGTGGDQPQH
TRBD1,TRBV28,TRBJ1-2,ASSPTPGQPVEINYGYT
TRBD2,TRBV9,TRBJ2-1,ASSVVAGEGNEQF
.,TRBV28,TRBJ2-7,ASSPEGTYEQY
.,TRBV7-2,TRBJ2-2,ASRVVLEVSGGELF
TRBD2,TRBV29-1,TRBJ2-5,SVVSGSETQY
.,TRBV7-2,TRBJ1-5,ASSFHNQPQH
.,TRBV18,TRBJ1-2,ASSSILGDRDGYT
.,TRBV2,TRBJ1-1,ASSGRQNPGGEAF
TRBD1,TRBV5-6,TRBJ2-3,ASSWLGQNTDTQY
TRBD1,TRBV29-1,TRBJ2-3,SARRQGQDSTDTQY
.,TRBV28,TRBJ1-2,ASSSRGGANYGYT
.,TRBV5-1,TRBJ1-2,ASSLDSSNYGYT
TRBD1,TRBV11-2,TRBJ2-2,ASSRQGTGELF
TRBD1,TRBV19,TRBJ2-1,ASSTGTGQGYNEQF
.,TRBV28,TRBJ1-1,ASSLRQALGEAF
TRBD2,TRBV7-2,TRBJ2-3,ASSSPTSGSTDTQY
.,TRBV7-2,TRBJ2-7,ASSRSSYEQY
.,TRBV12-3/TRBV12-4,TRBJ2-7,ASRGGPVKQY
.,TRBV21-1,TRBJ1-5,ASSKGGSGQGNQPQH
TRBD2,TRBV7-2,TRBJ2-1,ASSISGTSGNEQF
.,TRBV3-1/TRBV3-2,TRBJ1-1,ASSHAGLSTEAF
.,TRBV18,TRBJ2-7,ASSDTGEQY
.,TRBV19,TRBJ1-5,ASSIWGGPGNQPQH
TRBD2,TRBV11-1,TRBJ2-1,ASSKTLAVNEQF
TRBD2,TRBV10-3,TRBJ2-3,AISEGTSAIASTDTQY
.,TRBV5-6,TRBJ1-5,ASSFGLTSEEPQH
.,TRBV5-1,TRBJ1-2,ASSFTLGGVRRIYGYT
.,TRBV6-5,TRBJ2-2,ASSYYRAVGTGELF
TRBD1,TRBV7-2,TRBJ1-2,ASSSGDRVVGYT
TRBD1,TRBV5-6,TRBJ1-2,ASSRTTGFGYT
.,TRBV6-6,TRBJ1-3,ASSYYGGPGNTIY
.,TRBV4-2,TRBJ2-1,ASSQVVSENEQF
TRBD2,TRBV19,TRBJ2-7,ASNPTSGAYEQY
.,TRBV5-1,TRBJ1-2,ASSLGGTNYGYT
TRBD2,TRBV6-5,TRBJ2-7,ASSPGLALYEQY
.,TRBV7-9,TRBJ1-5,ASSSDILRGNQPQH
.,TRBV29-1,TRBJ2-1,SVAGYNEQF
.,TRBV5-1,TRBJ1-1,ASSLEVRVGSEAF
.,TRBV28,TRBJ2-2,ASREIRVTTGELF
TRBD1,TRBV6-5,TRBJ1-3,ASRRGTGSGNTIY
.,TRBV14,TRBJ1-6,ASSQDSGGNSPLH
.,TRBV7-9,TRBJ1-2,ASSLTGINGYT